This is a list of T cell receptor beta chains from one sample in a study of OX40 agonist ivuxolimab in advanced cancers. Repertoires were generated with immunoSEQ multiplex PCR, while TCRdb's copy carries only in-frame clones and drops some. The top ten clones hold roughly 0.29% of a sample with approximately 70,000 clones, about 88% of them seen once. Specimen: CD4+ or CD8+ T cells sorted from blood, collected in a trial of the OX40 agonist ivuxolimab. These receptors all come from an adult with an advanced solid tumor such as melanoma, head and neck, liver or kidney cancer. Each CDR3 is given with its conserved first and last residue. Each record gives: CDR3 length, clone size, J gene, D gene, V gene, CDR3 DNA, CDR3 protein. D genes are given only for firm matches. Clone size, where shown, is once, few, many, or a class for clones that have expanded.

length: 14
size: .
J: TRBJ1-2
D: .
V: TRBV9
DNA: TGTGCCAGCAGCGTAGGTCCAGGAAACTATGGCTACACCTTC
CDR3: CASSVGPGNYGYTF

length: 11
size: .
J: TRBJ1-2
D: .
V: TRBV29-1
DNA: TGCAGCGTTGTTGTGCTCTATGGCTACACCTTC
CDR3: CSVVVLYGYTF

length: 14
size: .
J: TRBJ1-4
D: .
V: TRBV28
DNA: TGTGCCAGCAGATGGGGATCAAGTAATGAAAAACTGTTTTTT
CDR3: CASRWGSSNEKLFF

length: 17
size: .
J: TRBJ2-5
D: TRBD2
V: TRBV19
DNA: TGTGCCAGTAGTACCCTTAATAGCGGGAGCCACCAAGAGACCCAGTACTTC
CDR3: CASSTLNSGSHQETQYF

length: 13
size: .
J: TRBJ1-1
D: TRBD1
V: TRBV19
DNA: TGTGCCACCTCACAGGGGGCTGATACTGAAGCTTTCTTT
CDR3: CATSQGADTEAFF

length: 15
size: .
J: TRBJ1-2
D: TRBD1
V: TRBV5-4
DNA: TGTGCCAGCAGCCTACCTGGGACAGCTAACTATGGCTACACCTTC
CDR3: CASSLPGTANYGYTF

length: 12
size: few
J: TRBJ2-7
D: .
V: TRBV10-2
DNA: TGCGCCAGCAGTCTAGTCCCCGGCGAGCAGTACTTC
CDR3: CASSLVPGEQYF

length: 15
size: .
J: TRBJ1-5
D: .
V: TRBV28
DNA: TGTGCCAGCAGTTTTTCATCGGGGAGCAATCAGCCCCAGCATTTT
CDR3: CASSFSSGSNQPQHF

length: 17
size: .
J: TRBJ2-3
D: TRBD2
V: TRBV9
DNA: TGTGCCAGCAGCGGAGGCCAGGGACTACCCCTCACAGATACGCAGTATTTT
CDR3: CASSGGQGLPLTDTQYF

length: 14
size: .
J: TRBJ1-1
D: .
V: TRBV6-5
DNA: TGTGCCAGCAGAAGAGACATGTGGAACACTGAAGCTTTCTTT
CDR3: CASRRDMWNTEAFF

length: 14
size: .
J: TRBJ1-1
D: .
V: TRBV11-2
DNA: TGTGCCAGCAGCTTAGGTATCTGGGTCACTGAAGCTTTCTTT
CDR3: CASSLGIWVTEAFF

length: 17
size: .
J: TRBJ2-2
D: .
V: TRBV5-6
DNA: TGTGCCAGCAGCTTGGGGGGAGGACATCCGAACACCGGGGAGCTGTTTTTT
CDR3: CASSLGGGHPNTGELFF

length: 14
size: .
J: TRBJ2-1
D: .
V: TRBV29-1
DNA: TGCAGCGTCGCGTCCCTACCCCGCCCGGAAGAGCAGTTCTTC
CDR3: CSVASLPRPEEQFF

length: 14
size: few
J: TRBJ1-2
D: TRBD1
V: TRBV2
DNA: TGTGCCAGCAGTGACGAACAGGGGCGTTATGGCTACACCTTC
CDR3: CASSDEQGRYGYTF